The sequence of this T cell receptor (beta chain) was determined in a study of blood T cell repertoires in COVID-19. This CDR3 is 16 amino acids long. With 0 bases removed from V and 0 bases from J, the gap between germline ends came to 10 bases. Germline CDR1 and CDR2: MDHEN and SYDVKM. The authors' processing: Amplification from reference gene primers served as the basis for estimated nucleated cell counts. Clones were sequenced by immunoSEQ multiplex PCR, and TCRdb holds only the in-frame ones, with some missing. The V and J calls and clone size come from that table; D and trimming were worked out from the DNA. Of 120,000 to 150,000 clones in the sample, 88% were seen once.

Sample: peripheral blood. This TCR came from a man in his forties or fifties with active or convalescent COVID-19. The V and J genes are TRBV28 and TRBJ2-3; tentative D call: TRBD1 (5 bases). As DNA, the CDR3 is TGTGCCAGCAGTTTATGGGCAGGGCCAAGCACAGATACGCAGTATTTT. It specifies CASSLWAGPSTDTQYF.